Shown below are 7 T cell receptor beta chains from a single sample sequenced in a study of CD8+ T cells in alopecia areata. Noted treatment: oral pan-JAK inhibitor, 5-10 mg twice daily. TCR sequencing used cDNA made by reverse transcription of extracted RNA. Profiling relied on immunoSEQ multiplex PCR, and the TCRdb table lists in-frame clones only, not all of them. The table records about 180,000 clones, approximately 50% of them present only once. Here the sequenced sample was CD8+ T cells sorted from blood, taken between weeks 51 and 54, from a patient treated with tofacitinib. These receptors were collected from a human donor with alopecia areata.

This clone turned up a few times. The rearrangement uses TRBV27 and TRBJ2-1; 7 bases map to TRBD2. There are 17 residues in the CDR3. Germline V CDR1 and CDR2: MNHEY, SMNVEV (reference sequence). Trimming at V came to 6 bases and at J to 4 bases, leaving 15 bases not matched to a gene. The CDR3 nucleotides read TGTGCCAGCAGCTCGGCGAGGGGAGGGACCGTATACAATGAGCAGTTCTTC. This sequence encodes CASSSARGGTVYNEQFF.

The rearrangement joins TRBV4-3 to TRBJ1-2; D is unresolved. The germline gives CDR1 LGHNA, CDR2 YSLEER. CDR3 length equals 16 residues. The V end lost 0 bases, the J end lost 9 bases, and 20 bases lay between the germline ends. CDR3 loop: CASSQDWPLGSGSYTF. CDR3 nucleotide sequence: TGCGCCAGCAGCCAAGATTGGCCTTTAGGCTCGGGAAGCTACACCTTC.

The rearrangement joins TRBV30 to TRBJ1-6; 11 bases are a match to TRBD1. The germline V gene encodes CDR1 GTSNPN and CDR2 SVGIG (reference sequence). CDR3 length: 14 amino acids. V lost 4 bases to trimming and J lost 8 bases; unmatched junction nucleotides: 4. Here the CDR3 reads CAWNLDRGHSPLHF. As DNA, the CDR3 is TGTGCCTGGAATTTGGACAGGGGGCATTCACCCCTCCACTTT. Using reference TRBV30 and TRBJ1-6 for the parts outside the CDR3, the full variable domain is SQTIHQWPATLVQPVGSPLSLECTVEGTSNPNLYWYRQAAGRGLQLLFYSVGIGQISSEVPQNLSASRPQDRQFILSSKKLLLSDSGFYLCAWNLDRGHSPLHFGNGTRLTVT.

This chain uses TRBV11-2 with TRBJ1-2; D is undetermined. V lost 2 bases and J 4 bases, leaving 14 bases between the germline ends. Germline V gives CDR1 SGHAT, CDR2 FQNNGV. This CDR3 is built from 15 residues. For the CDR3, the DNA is TGTGCCAGCAGCTTACCGTTCGGCGTGAGCTATGGCTACACCTTC. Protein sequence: CASSLPFGVSYGYTF.

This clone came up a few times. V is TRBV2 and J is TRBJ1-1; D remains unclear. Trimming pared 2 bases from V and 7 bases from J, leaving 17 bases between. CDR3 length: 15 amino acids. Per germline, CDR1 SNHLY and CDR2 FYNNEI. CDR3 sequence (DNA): TGTGCCAGCAGTGAAACCCCCCGGGGATTCGATGAAGCTTTCTTT. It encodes CASSETPRGFDEAFF.

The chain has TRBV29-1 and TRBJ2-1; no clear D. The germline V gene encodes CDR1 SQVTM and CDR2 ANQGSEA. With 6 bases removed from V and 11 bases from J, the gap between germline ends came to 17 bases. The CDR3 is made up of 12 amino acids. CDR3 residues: CSVPPTEEKQFF. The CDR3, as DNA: TGCAGCGTCCCGCCTACAGAGGAAAAGCAGTTCTTC.

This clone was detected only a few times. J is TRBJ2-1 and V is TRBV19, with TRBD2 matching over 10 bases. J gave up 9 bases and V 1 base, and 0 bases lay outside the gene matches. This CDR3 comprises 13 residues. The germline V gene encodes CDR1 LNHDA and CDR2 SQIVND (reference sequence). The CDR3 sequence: CASSIGTSGEQFF. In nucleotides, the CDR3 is TGTGCCAGTAGTATAGGGACTAGCGGTGAGCAGTTCTTC.